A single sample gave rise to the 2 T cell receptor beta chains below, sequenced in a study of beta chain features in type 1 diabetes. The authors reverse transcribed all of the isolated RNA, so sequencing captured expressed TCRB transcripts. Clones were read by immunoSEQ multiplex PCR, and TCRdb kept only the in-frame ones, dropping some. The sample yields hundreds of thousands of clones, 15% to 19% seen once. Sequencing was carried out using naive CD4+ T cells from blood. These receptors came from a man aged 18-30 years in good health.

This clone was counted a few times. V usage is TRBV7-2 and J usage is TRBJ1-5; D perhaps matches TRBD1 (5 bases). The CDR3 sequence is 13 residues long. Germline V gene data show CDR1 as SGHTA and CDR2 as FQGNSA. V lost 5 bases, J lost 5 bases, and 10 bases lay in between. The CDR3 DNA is TGTGCCAGCAGCCTCCGGGACGATCAGCCCCAGCATTTT. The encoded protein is CASSLRDDQPQHF. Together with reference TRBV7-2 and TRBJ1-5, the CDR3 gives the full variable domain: GAGVSQSPSNKVTEKGKDVELRCDPISGHTALYWYRQSLGQGLEFLIYFQGNSAPDKSGLPSDRFSAERTGGSVSTLTIQRTQQEDSAVYLCASSLRDDQPQHFGDGTRLSIL.

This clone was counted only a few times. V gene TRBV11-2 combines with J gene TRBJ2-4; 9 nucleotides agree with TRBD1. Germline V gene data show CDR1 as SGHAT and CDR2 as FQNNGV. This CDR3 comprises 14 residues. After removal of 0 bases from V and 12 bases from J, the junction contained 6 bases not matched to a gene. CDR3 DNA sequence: TGTGCCAGCAGCTTAGATCCTCAGGACAGGGGTCAGTACTTC. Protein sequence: CASSLDPQDRGQYF.